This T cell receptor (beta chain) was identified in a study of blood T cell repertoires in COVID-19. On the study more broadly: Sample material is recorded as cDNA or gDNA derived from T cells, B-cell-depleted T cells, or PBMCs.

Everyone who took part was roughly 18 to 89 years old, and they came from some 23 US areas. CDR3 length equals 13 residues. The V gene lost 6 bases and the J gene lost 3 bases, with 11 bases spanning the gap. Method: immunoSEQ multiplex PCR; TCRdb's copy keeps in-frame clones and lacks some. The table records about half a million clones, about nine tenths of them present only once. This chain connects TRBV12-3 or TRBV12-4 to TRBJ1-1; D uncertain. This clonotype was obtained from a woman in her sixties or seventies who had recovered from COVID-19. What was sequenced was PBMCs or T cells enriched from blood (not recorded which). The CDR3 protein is CASSPFLYTEAFF. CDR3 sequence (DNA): TGTGCCAGCAGCCCCTTTTTGTACACTGAAGCTTTCTTT.